Sequencing of this T cell receptor (beta chain) was carried out in a study of siplizumab effects on memory and regulatory T cells. The CDR3 spans 13 residues. The V and J ends lost 4 bases and 7 bases respectively, with 10 bases between them. CDR1 LGHNA and CDR2 YNFKEQ come from the germline V gene. Some clones are missing from TCRdb's copy, which holds only in-frame ones; the method was immunoSEQ multiplex PCR. Among about 46,000 clones listed, over 85% were seen once. The V call is TRBV4-2, the J call TRBJ2-2, with TRBD2 as a possible D gene (5 bases). The sequencing sample was made of CD8+ T cells sorted from blood. The receptor comes from a human donor in good health. CDR3 DNA: TGTGCCAGCAGCCCGGGGTATGTCGGGGAGCTGTTTTTT. This encodes CASSPGYVGELFF.